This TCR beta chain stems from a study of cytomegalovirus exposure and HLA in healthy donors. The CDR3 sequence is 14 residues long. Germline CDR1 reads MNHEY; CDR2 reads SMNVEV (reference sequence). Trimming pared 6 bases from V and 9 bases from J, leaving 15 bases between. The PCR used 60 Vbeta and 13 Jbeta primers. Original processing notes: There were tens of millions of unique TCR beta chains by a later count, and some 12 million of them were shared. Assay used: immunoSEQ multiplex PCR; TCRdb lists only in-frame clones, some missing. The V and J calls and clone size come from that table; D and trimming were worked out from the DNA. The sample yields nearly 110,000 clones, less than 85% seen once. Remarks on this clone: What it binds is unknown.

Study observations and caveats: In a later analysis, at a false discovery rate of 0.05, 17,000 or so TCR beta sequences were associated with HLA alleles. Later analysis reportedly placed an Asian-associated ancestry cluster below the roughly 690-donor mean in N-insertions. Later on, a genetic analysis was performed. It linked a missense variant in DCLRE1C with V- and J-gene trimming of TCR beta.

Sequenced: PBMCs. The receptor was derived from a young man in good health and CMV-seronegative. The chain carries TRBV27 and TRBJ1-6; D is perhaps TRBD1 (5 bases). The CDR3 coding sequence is TGTGCCAGCAGGGTGGGGGGGTTGAGTTCACCCCTCCACTTT. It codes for CASRVGGLSSPLHF.